The T cell receptor (beta chain) under discussion was sequenced for a study of a mutant IDH1 vaccine in newly diagnosed glioma. Study-level background: Visit timing is recorded as week 35 for V12 and week 47 for V13.

Data came from immunoSEQ multiplex PCR; TCRdb stores just in-frame clones and leaves some out. The table has about 46,000 clones, 85% to 95% seen once. The time point here: week 35, safety follow-up. A 20-mer mutant IDH1 peptide at 300 ug was injected subcutaneously with topical imiquimod. Regarding this clone: Its antigen is not identified.

Sequencing was performed on PBMCs, taken from a glioma patient whose treatment included an IDH1 peptide vaccine. The clonotype originates from a man aged 50-60 years with glioma.

CDR3 DNA sequence: TGCGCCAGCAGCCAACGGGACGGTAGCAATCAGCCCCAGCATTTT. Amino acid sequence: CASSQRDGSNQPQHF. The gene calls are TRBV4-1 and TRBJ1-5; possible D gene TRBD1, 5 bases. Trimming took 2 bases from V and 0 from J, leaving 8 bases between them. This CDR3 is built from 15 residues. The germline gives CDR1 MGHRA, CDR2 YSYEKL.